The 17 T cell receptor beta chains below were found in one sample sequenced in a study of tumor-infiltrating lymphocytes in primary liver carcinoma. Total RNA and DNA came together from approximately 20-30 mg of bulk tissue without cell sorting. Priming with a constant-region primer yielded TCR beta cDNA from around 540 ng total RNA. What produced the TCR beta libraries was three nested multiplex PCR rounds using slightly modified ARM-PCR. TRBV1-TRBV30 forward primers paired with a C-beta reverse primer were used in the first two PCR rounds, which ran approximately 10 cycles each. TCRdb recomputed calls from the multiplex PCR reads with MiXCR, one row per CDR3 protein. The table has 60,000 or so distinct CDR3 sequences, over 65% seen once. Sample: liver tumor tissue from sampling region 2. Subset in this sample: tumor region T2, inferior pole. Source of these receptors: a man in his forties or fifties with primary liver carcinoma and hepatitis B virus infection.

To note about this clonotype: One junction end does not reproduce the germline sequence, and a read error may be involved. CDR3: CASSSGGAALSSYNEQLF. The CDR3 bases are TGTGCCAGCAGCTCAGGGGGGGCGGCCCTGAGCTCCTACAATGAGCAGCTCTTC. This sequence joins TRBV5-4 and TRBJ2-1; D might be TRBD1 or TRBD2, each matching 7 bases. CDR3 size: 18 residues. Germline V lookup: CDR1 SGHNT, CDR2 YYREEE (reference sequence). Looking up the rest from reference TRBV5-4 and TRBJ2-1 gives the full variable domain: ETGVTQSPTHLIKTRGQQVTLRCSSQSGHNTVSWYQQALGQGPQFIFQYYREEENGRGNFPPRFSGLQFPNYSSELNVNALELDDSALYLCASSSGGAALSSYNEQLFGPGTRLTVL.

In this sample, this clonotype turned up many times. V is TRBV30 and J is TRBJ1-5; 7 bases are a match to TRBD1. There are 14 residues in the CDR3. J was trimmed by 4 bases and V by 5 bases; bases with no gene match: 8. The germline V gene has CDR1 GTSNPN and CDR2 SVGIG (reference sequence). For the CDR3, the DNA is TGTGCCTGGGACGAGGGGGCTGCTAATCAGCCCCAGCATTTT. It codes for CAWDEGAANQPQHF.

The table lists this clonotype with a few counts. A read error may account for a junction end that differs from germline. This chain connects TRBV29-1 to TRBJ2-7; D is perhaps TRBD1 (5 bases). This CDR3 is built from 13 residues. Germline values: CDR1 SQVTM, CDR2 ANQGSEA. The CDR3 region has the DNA TGCAGCGTTGAACAGGACAATTCCTACGAGCGGTACTTC. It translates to CSVEQDNSYERYF.

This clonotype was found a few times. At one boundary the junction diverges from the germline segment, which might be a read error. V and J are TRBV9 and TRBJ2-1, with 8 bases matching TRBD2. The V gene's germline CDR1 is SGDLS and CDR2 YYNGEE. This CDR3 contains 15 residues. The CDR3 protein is CASSQAGVGYNGQFF. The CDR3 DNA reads TGTGCCAGCAGCCAAGCGGGAGTAGGCTACAATGGGCAGTTCTTC.

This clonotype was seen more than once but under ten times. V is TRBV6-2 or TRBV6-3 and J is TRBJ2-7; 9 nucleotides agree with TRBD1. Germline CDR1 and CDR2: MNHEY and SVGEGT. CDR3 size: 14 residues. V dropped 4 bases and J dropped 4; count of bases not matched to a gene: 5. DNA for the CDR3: TGTGCCAGCAGTTTAAGGACAGGGGAGTACGAGCAGTACTTC. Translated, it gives CASSLRTGEYEQYF.

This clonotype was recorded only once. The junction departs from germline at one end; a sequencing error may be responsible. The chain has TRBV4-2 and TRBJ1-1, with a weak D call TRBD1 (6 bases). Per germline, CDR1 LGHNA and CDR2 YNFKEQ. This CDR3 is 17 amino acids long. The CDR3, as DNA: TGTACCAGCAGGCAAGAGTACGGACAGAGTTTTTGGACTGAAGCTTTCTTT. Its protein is CTSRQEYGQSFWTEAFF.

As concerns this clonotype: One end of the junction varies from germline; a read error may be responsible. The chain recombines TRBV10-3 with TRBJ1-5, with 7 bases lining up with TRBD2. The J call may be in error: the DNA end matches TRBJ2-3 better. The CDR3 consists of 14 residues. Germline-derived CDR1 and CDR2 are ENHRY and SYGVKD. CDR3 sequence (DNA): TGTGCCATGAGTGAGCGGGGAGCTAATCAGCCCCAGTATTTT. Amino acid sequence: CAMSERGANQPQYF.

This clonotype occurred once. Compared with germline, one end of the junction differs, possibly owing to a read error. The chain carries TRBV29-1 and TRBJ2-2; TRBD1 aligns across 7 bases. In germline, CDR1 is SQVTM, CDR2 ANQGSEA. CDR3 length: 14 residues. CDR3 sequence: CSVERQGRGVEMFF. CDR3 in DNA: TGCAGCGTTGAGAGACAGGGACGGGGCGTGGAGATGTTTTTT.

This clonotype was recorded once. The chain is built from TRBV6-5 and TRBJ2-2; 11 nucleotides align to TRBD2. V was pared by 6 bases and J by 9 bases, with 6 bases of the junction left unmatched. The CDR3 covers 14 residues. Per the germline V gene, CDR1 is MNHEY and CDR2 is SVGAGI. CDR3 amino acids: CASRTSGKTRELFF. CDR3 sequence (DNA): TGTGCCAGCAGGACTAGCGGGAAGACCCGGGAGCTGTTTTTT.

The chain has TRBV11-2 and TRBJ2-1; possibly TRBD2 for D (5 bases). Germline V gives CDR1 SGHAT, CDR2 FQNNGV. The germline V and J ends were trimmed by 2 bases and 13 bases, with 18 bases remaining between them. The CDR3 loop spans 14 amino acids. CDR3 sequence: CASSLYRLATEQFF. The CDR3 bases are TGTGCCAGCAGCTTATACCGGCTAGCTACTGAACAGTTCTTC.

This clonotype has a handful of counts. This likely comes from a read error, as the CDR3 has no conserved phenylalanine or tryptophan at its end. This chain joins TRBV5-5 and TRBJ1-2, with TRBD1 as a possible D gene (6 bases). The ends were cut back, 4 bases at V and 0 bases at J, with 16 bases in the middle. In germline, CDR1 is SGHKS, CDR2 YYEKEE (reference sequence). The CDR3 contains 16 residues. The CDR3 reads CASSPHPDRTNYGYTL. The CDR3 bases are TGTGCCAGCAGCCCTCACCCGGACAGAACTAACTATGGCTACACCCTC.

CDR3 nucleotide sequence: TGTGCCATCACCTCGGGACTAGCGAACACGGAAACGCAGTATTTT. Translation gives CAITSGLANTETQYF. The chain is built from TRBV10-3 and TRBJ2-3; the match to TRBD2 covers 10 bases. There are 15 residues in the CDR3. CDR1 and CDR2 from the germline V gene are ENHRY and SYGVKD. Trimming cost V 7 bases and J 9 bases; bases outside gene matches: 13.

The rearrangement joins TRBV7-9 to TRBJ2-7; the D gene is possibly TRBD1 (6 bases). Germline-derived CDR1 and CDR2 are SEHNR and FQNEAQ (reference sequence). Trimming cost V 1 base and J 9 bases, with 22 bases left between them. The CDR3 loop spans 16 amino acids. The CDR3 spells CASSLGGTGPLGWQYF. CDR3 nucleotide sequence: TGTGCCAGCAGCTTAGGGGGTACAGGGCCCCTCGGTTGGCAGTACTTC.

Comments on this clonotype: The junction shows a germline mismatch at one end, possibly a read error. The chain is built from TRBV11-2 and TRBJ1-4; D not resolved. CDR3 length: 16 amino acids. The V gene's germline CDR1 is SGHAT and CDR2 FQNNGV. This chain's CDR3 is CASNKTPGGTNKKLFF. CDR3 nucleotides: TGTGCTAGCAACAAGACTCCAGGAGGAACGAATAAAAAACTGTTTTTT.

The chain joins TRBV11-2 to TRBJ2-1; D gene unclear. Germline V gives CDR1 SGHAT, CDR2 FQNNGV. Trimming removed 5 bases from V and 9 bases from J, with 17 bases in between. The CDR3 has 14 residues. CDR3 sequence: CASSLYTLVSEQFF. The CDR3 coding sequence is TGTGCCAGCAGCCTATACACGCTAGTTAGTGAGCAGTTCTTC.

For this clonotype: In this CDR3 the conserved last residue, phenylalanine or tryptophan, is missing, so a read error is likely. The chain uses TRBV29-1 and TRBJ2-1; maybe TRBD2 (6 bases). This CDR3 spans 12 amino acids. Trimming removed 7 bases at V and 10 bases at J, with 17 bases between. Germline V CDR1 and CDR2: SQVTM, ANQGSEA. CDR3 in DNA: TGCAGCGCGGGACTTGCGTTAAAAGAGCAGTTCTAC. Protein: CSAGLALKEQFY.

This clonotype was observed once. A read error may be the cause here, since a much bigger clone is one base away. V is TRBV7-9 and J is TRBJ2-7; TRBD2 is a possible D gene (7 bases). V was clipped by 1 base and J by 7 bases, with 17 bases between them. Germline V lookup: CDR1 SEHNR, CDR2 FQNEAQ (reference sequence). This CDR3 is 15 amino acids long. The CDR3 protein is CASSLEQGGPREQYF. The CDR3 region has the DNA TGTGCCAGCAGCTTAGAACAGGGAGGGCCAAGGGAGCAGTACTTC.